The source of this TCR beta chain is a study of beta chain features in type 1 diabetes. Trimming cost V 5 bases and J 7 bases; bases outside gene matches: 4. CDR3 size: 13 residues. Germline loops: CDR1 SGHAT, CDR2 FQNNGV. This clone showed up just a few times. The antigen is not known. The authors reverse transcribed all of the isolated RNA, so sequencing captured expressed TCRB transcripts. TCRdb's copy holds only in-frame clones and misses some; the assay was immunoSEQ multiplex PCR. The sample yields about 370,000 clones, around 15% seen once. Study-wide findings and caveats: Type 1 diabetes patients had VDJ junctions that carried fewer insertions and more deletions.

V and J are TRBV11-2 and TRBJ2-2; 7 nucleotides align to TRBD2. Specimen: naive CD4+ T cells from blood. This receptor was obtained from a woman aged 18-29 years in good health. CDR3 DNA sequence: TGTGCCAGCAGCCCGACTAGCTACGGGGAGCTGTTTTTT. This codes for CASSPTSYGELFF.